These 17 T cell receptor beta chains originate from one sample sequenced in a study. TCRdb analysed the RT-PCR reads with MiXCR anew, one entry per CDR3 protein. The table lists approximately 720,000 distinct CDR3 sequences, about 14% of them singletons. The sequencing input was memory CD4+ T cells from blood. All receptors come from a female donor in good health, serving as a healthy control.

This clonotype was picked up a small number of times. The gene calls are TRBV27 and TRBJ2-1; D call uncertain. Per germline, CDR1 MNHEY and CDR2 SMNVEV (reference sequence). Trimming pared 2 bases from V and 3 bases from J, leaving 14 bases between. The CDR3 length is 16 residues. The CDR3 DNA reads TGTGCCAGCAGTTTACCCGGACCGAAGGGCTACAATGAGCAGTTCTTC. Translating it yields CASSLPGPKGYNEQFF.

This clonotype was counted many times. This chain links TRBV5-4 with TRBJ2-7, with 10 nucleotides matching TRBD2. This CDR3 has 16 amino acids. Trimming removed 4 bases from V and 2 bases from J; junction bases left unmatched: 9. Germline CDR1 reads SGHNT; CDR2 reads YYREEE (reference sequence). This CDR3 reads CASSPPGAGGAYEQYF. CDR3 coding DNA: TGTGCCAGCAGCCCGCCGGGAGCGGGGGGGGCCTACGAGCAGTACTTC.

This clonotype was counted between two and nine times. The chain carries TRBV20-1 and TRBJ1-5; 8 bases are a match to TRBD1. Germline V gene data show CDR1 as DFQATT and CDR2 as SNEGSKA (reference sequence). There are 11 residues in the CDR3. This chain's CDR3 is CSYTGGQPQHF. CDR3 DNA sequence: TGCAGCTACACAGGGGGTCAGCCCCAGCATTTT.

There are a few counts of this clonotype. J is TRBJ1-6 and V is TRBV7-2, with D possibly being TRBD1 (5 bases). The V and J ends lost 1 base and 5 bases respectively, with 9 bases between them. In germline, CDR1 is SGHTA, CDR2 FQGNSA. The CDR3 loop spans 15 amino acids. For the CDR3, the DNA is TGTGCCAGCAGCTTAGACTGGGGGAATAATTCACCCCTCCACTTT. This codes for CASSLDWGNNSPLHF.

This clonotype was seen more than once but under ten times. The genes are TRBV27 and TRBJ2-3; perhaps TRBD2 as D (5 bases). The CDR3 totals 12 residues. The V end lost 7 bases, the J end lost 6 bases, and 11 bases lay between the germline ends. Germline CDR1 is MNHEY and CDR2 is SMNVEV (reference sequence). CDR3 bases: TGTGCCAGCAACCCTCGCGGGGATACGCAGTATTTT. Translated, it gives CASNPRGDTQYF.

This clonotype was recorded a few times. The chain carries TRBV7-9 and TRBJ1-6; 8 nucleotides align to TRBD1. The germline gives CDR1 SEHNR, CDR2 FQNEAQ (reference sequence). The CDR3 totals 15 residues. The junction had 2 bases not matched to a gene; V was cut back by 2 bases and J by 5 bases. The CDR3 DNA is TGTGCCAGCAGCTTACGACAGGGGAATAATTCACCCCTCCACTTT. Encoded protein: CASSLRQGNNSPLHF.

As regards this clonotype: A read error is possible here, since a much larger clone lies one base away. The CDR3 loop reads CASTPGGTNEKLFF. The CDR3 DNA follows: TGTGCCAGCACCCCAGGGGGAACTAATGAAAAACTGTTTTTT. The rearrangement links TRBV5-4 to TRBJ1-4; TRBD1 aligns across 7 bases. Germline-derived CDR1 and CDR2 are SGHNT and YYREEE (reference sequence). The V segment lost 6 bases and the J segment 1 base; nucleotides outside the gene matches: 3. This CDR3 is built from 14 residues.

This clonotype appeared a few times. CDR3 amino acids: CASSLVAGGTDQPQHF. The CDR3, as DNA: TGTGCCAGCAGCTTAGTCGCCGGGGGAACGGATCAGCCCCAGCATTTT. This rearrangement joins TRBV7-2 to TRBJ1-5, with D maybe TRBD1 (5 bases). V gave up 1 base and J gave up 5 bases, with 15 bases separating them. The length of the CDR3 is 16 residues. Germline V gene lookup returns CDR1 SGHTA and CDR2 FQGNSA.

The sample holds a few counts of this clonotype. The chain carries TRBV5-5 and TRBJ2-1; no clear D gene. CDR1 SGHKS and CDR2 YYEKEE come from the germline V gene (reference sequence). V was cut by 5 bases and J by 7 bases, with 13 bases left in between. This CDR3 comprises 13 residues. This CDR3 reads CASRFEVGNEQFF. CDR3 in DNA: TGTGCCAGCAGGTTTGAGGTCGGGAATGAGCAGTTCTTC.

A few counts support this clonotype. The V call is TRBV5-1, the J call TRBJ2-7; D may be TRBD1 (7 bases). CDR1 and CDR2 (germline): SGHRS, YFSETQ. Trimming took off 3 bases at V and 4 bases at J, with 14 bases between the two ends. CDR3 length equals 14 residues. For the CDR3, the DNA is TGCGCCAGCAGCTCGACGACAGGGAGGTACGAGCAGTACTTC. As protein: CASSSTTGRYEQYF.

In this sample, this clonotype turned up a few times. The V and J genes are TRBV20-1 and TRBJ2-3, with TRBD2 matching over 9 bases. The germline V gene encodes CDR1 DFQATT and CDR2 SNEGSKA (reference sequence). CDR3 length equals 13 residues. Trimming took 0 bases from V and 5 from J; bases not matched to a gene: 0. Written as DNA, the CDR3 is TGCAGTGCTAGAGAAGCGGGAGGAGATACGCAGTATTTT. This encodes CSAREAGGDTQYF.

The V gene is TRBV3-1, the J gene TRBJ2-3; TRBD2 might be the D (6 bases). Germline-derived CDR1 and CDR2 are LGHDT and YNNKEL (reference sequence). V lost 4 bases and J lost 2, with 13 bases in between. The CDR3 loop spans 15 amino acids. The CDR3 protein is CASSPTGLLTDTQYF. The DNA of the CDR3 is TGTGCCAGCAGCCCTACGGGACTTCTCACAGATACGCAGTATTTT.

This clonotype was counted a few times. V usage is TRBV9 and J usage is TRBJ2-5, with a possible D match to TRBD1 (8 bases). Germline assignment: CDR1 SGDLS and CDR2 YYNGEE. Trimming cost V 0 bases and J 4 bases, with 13 bases left between them. This CDR3 spans 15 amino acids. This CDR3 reads CASSVDRGGIETQYF. CDR3 bases: TGTGCCAGCAGCGTAGACAGGGGGGGGATAGAGACCCAGTACTTC.

V is TRBV7-9 and J is TRBJ1-5; D perhaps matches TRBD1 (6 bases). The CDR3 length is 17 residues. V was cut by 6 bases and J by 2 bases, with 20 bases left in between. Germline V gives CDR1 SEHNR, CDR2 FQNEAQ (reference sequence). The DNA of the CDR3 is TGTGCCAGCAGTCATATGACAGGATTTAGGGGCAATCAGCCCCAGCATTTT. Translation: CASSHMTGFRGNQPQHF.

The sample holds a few counts of this clonotype. The chain recombines TRBV7-2 with TRBJ1-2; D is ambiguous. Trimming left V 2 bases short and J 8 bases short, with 6 bases between. Per germline, CDR1 SGHTA and CDR2 FQGNSA. The CDR3 has 11 amino acids. CDR3 in DNA: TGTGCCAGCAGCTTACTTTACGGCTACACCTTC. Its translation: CASSLLYGYTF.

This clonotype occurred a few times. The J gene is TRBJ1-6, the V gene TRBV7-2, with no clear D. V was trimmed by 1 base and J by 8 bases, leaving 9 bases between them. From germline, CDR1 is SGHTA and CDR2 FQGNSA. The CDR3 loop spans 14 amino acids. CDR3 amino acids: CASSLGILDSPLHF. The CDR3 DNA reads TGTGCCAGCAGCTTAGGGATCTTAGATTCACCCCTCCACTTT.

This clonotype was detected a few times. The rearrangement links TRBV19 to TRBJ1-5; maybe TRBD1 (5 bases). CDR3 length equals 15 residues. The ends were cut back, 5 bases at V and 1 base at J, with 12 bases in the middle. Germline V CDR1 and CDR2: LNHDA, SQIVND (reference sequence). The CDR3 region has the DNA TGTGCCAGTAGTGGGACCGTCTTGAGCAATCAGCCCCAGCATTTT. It translates to CASSGTVLSNQPQHF.